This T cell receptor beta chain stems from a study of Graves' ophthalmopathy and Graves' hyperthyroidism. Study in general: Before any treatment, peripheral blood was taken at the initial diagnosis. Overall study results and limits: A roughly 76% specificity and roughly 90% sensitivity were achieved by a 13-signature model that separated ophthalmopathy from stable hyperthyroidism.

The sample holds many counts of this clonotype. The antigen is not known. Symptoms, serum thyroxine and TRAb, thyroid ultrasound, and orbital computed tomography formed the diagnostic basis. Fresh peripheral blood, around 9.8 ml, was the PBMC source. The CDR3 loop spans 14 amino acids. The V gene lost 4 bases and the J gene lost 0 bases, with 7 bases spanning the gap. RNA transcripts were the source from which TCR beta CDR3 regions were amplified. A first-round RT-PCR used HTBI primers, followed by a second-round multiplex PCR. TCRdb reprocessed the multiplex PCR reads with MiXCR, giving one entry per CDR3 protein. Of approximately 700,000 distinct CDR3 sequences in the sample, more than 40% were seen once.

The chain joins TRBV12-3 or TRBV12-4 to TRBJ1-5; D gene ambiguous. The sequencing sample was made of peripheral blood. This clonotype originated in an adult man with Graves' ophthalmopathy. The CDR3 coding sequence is TGTGCCAGCAGTTCCTGGGGTAGCAATCAGCCCCAGCATTTT. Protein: CASSSWGSNQPQHF.